This T cell receptor beta chain originates from a study of response to subunit inactivated influenza vaccine. Study-level points and caveats: Every seasonal influenza vaccination brings in few new T cells, the authors suggested.

This CDR3 has 15 residues. V was trimmed by 3 bases and J by 3 bases, leaving 12 bases between them. The germline gives CDR1 KGHSH, CDR2 LQKENI. On this clonotype: What it recognizes is unknown.

From the RT-PCR reads, TCRdb called clonotypes with MiXCR, one entry per CDR3 protein. The sample includes approximately 530,000 distinct CDR3 sequences, approximately 7.1% of them seen just once. The sequences come from PBMCs from blood, collected roughly 24 months after vaccination. The TCR originated in a man in his fifties or sixties who received an inactivated influenza vaccine. The chain recombines TRBV18 with TRBJ1-3; D might be TRBD1 (5 bases). The CDR3 DNA sequence: TGTGCCAGCTCACCTGGGACGAAGAATGGAAACACCATATATTTT. As protein: CASSPGTKNGNTIYF.